A single T cell receptor (beta chain) is shown here with its context. What it binds is not known. Germline-derived CDR1 and CDR2 are SGHVS and FQNEAQ. Trimming removed 1 base at V and 4 bases at J, with 11 bases between. The CDR3 length is 15 residues. The sample originates from a study of CD8 T cell repertoires and HIV-1 epitope variants. Study overall: Tested: three Gag epitope families, Nef HW9 and YT9. Points from the study as a whole: Eight to ten TCR beta clonotypes were antigen-specific, six apparently recognizing autologous or escape variants.

Using immunoSEQ multiplex PCR, the repertoire was profiled, and TCRdb retains in-frame clones only, with some absent. The sample consists of more than 4,000 clones, over 60% of them appearing once. V is TRBV7-8 and J is TRBJ2-1, with a weak D call TRBD2 (5 bases). The material sequenced was cultured CD8+ T cells derived from PBMCs. This TCR derives from a male donor with HIV. CDR3 residues: CASSLESGTYNEQFF. The CDR3 DNA sequence: TGTGCCAGCAGCTTAGAGAGCGGTACTTACAATGAGCAGTTCTTC.